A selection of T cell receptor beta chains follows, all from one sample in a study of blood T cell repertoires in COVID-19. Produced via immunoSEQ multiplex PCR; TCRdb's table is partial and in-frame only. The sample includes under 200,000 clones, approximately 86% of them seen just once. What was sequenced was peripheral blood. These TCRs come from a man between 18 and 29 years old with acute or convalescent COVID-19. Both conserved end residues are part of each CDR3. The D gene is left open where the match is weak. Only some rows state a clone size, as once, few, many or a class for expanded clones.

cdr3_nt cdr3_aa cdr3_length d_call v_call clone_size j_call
TGTGCCAGCAGTGGACTAGTCCCCTACGAGCAGTACTTC CASSGLVPYEQYF 13 . TRBV2 . TRBJ2-7
TGTGCCAGCAGAGCTCAAAATTCACCCCTCCACTTT CASRAQNSPLHF 12 . TRBV2 once TRBJ1-6
TGTGCCAGCTCACCAGAGGGCAGTTCTATGAACACTGAAGCTTTCTTT CASSPEGSSMNTEAFF 16 . TRBV18 . TRBJ1-1
TGTGCCTGGAGTGTGGGGACTAACACTGAAGCTTTCTTT CAWSVGTNTEAFF 13 . TRBV30 . TRBJ1-1
TGTGCCACCAGCGGGGAGACACACTATGGCTACACCTTC CATSGETHYGYTF 13 . TRBV15 few TRBJ1-2
TGTGCCAGCAGCAAAGATTGGCGTCGGGACAGGGTAGGCACTGAAGCTTTCTTT CASSKDWRRDRVGTEAFF 18 . TRBV21-1 . TRBJ1-1
TGTGCCAGCAGCGCACGCCGGGACAGGGGCACGGAGACCCAGTACTTC CASSARRDRGTETQYF 16 TRBD1 TRBV9 . TRBJ2-5
TGTGCCAGCAGCACTACAGGGGGTTACTCTGGAAACACCATATATTTT CASSTTGGYSGNTIYF 16 TRBD1 TRBV11-2 . TRBJ1-3
TGCAGCGTTTCTACGACTAGCGGGGGCGATAGCTCCTACAATGAGCAGTTCTTC CSVSTTSGGDSSYNEQFF 18 TRBD2 TRBV29-1 once TRBJ2-1
TGTGCCAGCAGCCAAGAGACAGTGGTAGGAAACACCATATATTTT CASSQETVVGNTIYF 15 . TRBV3-1/TRBV3-2 . TRBJ1-3
TGTGCCAGCAGTGACAGGCAGGCCGTATCCTACGAGCAGTACTTC CASSDRQAVSYEQYF 15 . TRBV2 . TRBJ2-7
TGTGCCATTGCAGGGCAGGTGAACACCGGGGAGCTGTTTTTT CAIAGQVNTGELFF 14 . TRBV11-2 once TRBJ2-2
TGTGCCAGCAGGACCGGACAGGCGAATTCACCCCTCCACTTT CASRTGQANSPLHF 14 TRBD1 TRBV7-2 . TRBJ1-6
TGTGCCAGCAGCCCAGGGGGGATAGGACTCTACGAGCAGTACTTC CASSPGGIGLYEQYF 15 . TRBV7-9 . TRBJ2-7
TGTGCCAGCATTCGGGACCAGGGGGAGAGAGAGACCCAGTACTTC CASIRDQGERETQYF 15 TRBD1 TRBV6-5 . TRBJ2-5
TGTGCCATCAGTGACTCCGGGACAGGGGTGATGAGCTACACCTTC CAISDSGTGVMSYTF 15 TRBD1 TRBV10-3 . TRBJ1-2
TGTGCCAGCACGAGACTGGGCACCGGGGAGCTGTTTTTT CASTRLGTGELFF 13 . TRBV2 few TRBJ2-2
TGCGCCACGGGGAAACTAGCGGGGGGATCCGGCACCGGGGAGCTGTTTTTT CATGKLAGGSGTGELFF 17 TRBD2 TRBV10-1 . TRBJ2-2
TGTGCCAGCAGCCGACCAGGGGACATTCAGCCCCAGCATTTT CASSRPGDIQPQHF 14 . TRBV6-2/TRBV6-3 . TRBJ1-5
TGTGCTAGTGGTTTGGCACGGGGGGGGACTCTGCATGGCTACACCTTC CASGLARGGTLHGYTF 16 . TRBV12-5 few TRBJ1-2
TGTGCCAGCAGCGTAGACCAGTTCAATAACTATGGCTACACCTTC CASSVDQFNNYGYTF 15 . TRBV9 . TRBJ1-2
TGTGCCAGCAGCTTAGCGGGAAACAGGGGATACGAGCAGTACTTC CASSLAGNRGYEQYF 15 TRBD1 TRBV7-6 . TRBJ2-7
TGTGCCAGCAGCTTAGTCGCAGGGAGGGAGCAGTACTTC CASSLVAGREQYF 13 . TRBV7-8 . TRBJ2-7
TGTGCCAGCAGTTTCCTCCGACAGCGTTCTAATGAAAAACTGTTTTTT CASSFLRQRSNEKLFF 16 . TRBV28 . TRBJ1-4
TGTGCCAGCAGTTCCAGAAACGCAGATACGCAGTATTTT CASSSRNADTQYF 13 . TRBV28 . TRBJ2-3
TGTGCCAGCAGCTATGGCCGTACAAGCTCCTACGAGCAGTACTTC CASSYGRTSSYEQYF 15 . TRBV7-2 . TRBJ2-7
TGTGCCAGCAGCCGGACAGGGGGCACAGATACGCAGTATTTT CASSRTGGTDTQYF 14 TRBD1 TRBV6-5 . TRBJ2-3
TGTGCCAGCAAGGAGCGGGGGACCGACAATGAGCAGTTCTTC CASKERGTDNEQFF 14 TRBD2 TRBV2 . TRBJ2-1
TGTGCCAGCAGAGATGGACAGTATAGCAATCAGCCCCAGCATTTT CASRDGQYSNQPQHF 15 . TRBV6-5 . TRBJ1-5
TGCGCCAGCAGCCAAGATGAAGGGACAGGGGGCACTGAAGCTTTCTTT CASSQDEGTGGTEAFF 16 TRBD1 TRBV4-1 . TRBJ1-1
TGTGCCAGCAGAAGACAGGCTATTAACTATGGCTACACCTTC CASRRQAINYGYTF 14 . TRBV6-5 . TRBJ1-2
TGTGCCAGTGGGCAGATTGCCACTGAAGCTTTCTTT CASGQIATEAFF 12 . TRBV19 . TRBJ1-1
TGTGCCACCAGTGATTTGGTGACTAGGAACACCGGGGAGCTGTTTTTT CATSDLVTRNTGELFF 16 . TRBV24-1 . TRBJ2-2
TGTGCCGCCTCGACAGGGGGTAGTGAGGCTTTCTTT CAASTGGSEAFF 12 TRBD1 TRBV2 . TRBJ1-1
TGTGCCAGCAGTTTTATTAGCGGAGCCTACGAGCAGTACTTC CASSFISGAYEQYF 14 . TRBV27 . TRBJ2-7
TGTGCCAGCAGCTTGGGGACAGGGTACACAGATACGCAGTATTTT CASSLGTGYTDTQYF 15 TRBD1 TRBV5-6 . TRBJ2-3
TGTGCCAGCAGGACAGGAGAATCACCCCTCCACTTT CASRTGESPLHF 12 . TRBV27 . TRBJ1-6
TGTGCCTGGAGTGTACTACACAACAATCAGCCCCAGCATTTT CAWSVLHNNQPQHF 14 . TRBV30 . TRBJ1-5
TGTGCCAGCAGTCTACAGGGGGCCTATGGCTACACCTTC CASSLQGAYGYTF 13 TRBD1 TRBV2 . TRBJ1-2
TGCGCCAGCAGCCTAGCGGGGGTAAGGGAGACCCAGTACTTC CASSLAGVRETQYF 14 TRBD2 TRBV10-2 . TRBJ2-5
TGTGCCAGCAGTTCCTCGGGACAGGGGGCGGTTCAGCCCCAGCATTTT CASSSSGQGAVQPQHF 16 TRBD1 TRBV6-5 once TRBJ1-5
TGCGCCAGCAGCTTGAGTGCGGCAGTCTCTGGAAACACCATATATTTT CASSLSAAVSGNTIYF 16 . TRBV5-1 . TRBJ1-3
TGTGCCAGCTCAGGAACAGAGAACACTGAAGCTTTCTTT CASSGTENTEAFF 13 . TRBV18 . TRBJ1-1
TGTGCTAGCCAGACAGGGGTAAACACCGGGGAGCTGTTTTTT CASQTGVNTGELFF 14 TRBD1 TRBV12-5 . TRBJ2-2
TGCGCCAGCGTACCGGACAGGAACACCGGGGAGCTGTTTTTT CASVPDRNTGELFF 14 . TRBV5-1 . TRBJ2-2
TGTGCCAGCAGCGTAGGATGGACAGGGGTAGGTGGGGCCAACGTCCTGACTTTC CASSVGWTGVGGANVLTF 18 TRBD1 TRBV9 . TRBJ2-6
TGCGCCAGCAGCTTGGCCGGGGGGGCCCCGAACACTGAAGCTTTCTTT CASSLAGGAPNTEAFF 16 . TRBV5-1 . TRBJ1-1
TGCGCCAGCAGTCCCCCGTTTGGGCAGGGGGGCGAGCAGTACTTC CASSPPFGQGGEQYF 15 . TRBV4-1 few TRBJ2-7
TGTGCCAGCAGCTTAGTCACGGGGTCTGAAGCTTTCTTT CASSLVTGSEAFF 13 . TRBV7-3 . TRBJ1-1
TGTGCCAGTAGTATTAGGTCAGGGGGTCTAACAGATACGCAGTATTTT CASSIRSGGLTDTQYF 16 TRBD1 TRBV19 . TRBJ2-3
TGTGCCATCAGTGAGTCCCTAGCGGGGGACCAAGAGACCCAGTACTTC CAISESLAGDQETQYF 16 TRBD2 TRBV10-3 . TRBJ2-5
TGTGCCAGCAGACAGGTGAGCAATCAGCCCCAGCATTTT CASRQVSNQPQHF 13 . TRBV6-5 . TRBJ1-5